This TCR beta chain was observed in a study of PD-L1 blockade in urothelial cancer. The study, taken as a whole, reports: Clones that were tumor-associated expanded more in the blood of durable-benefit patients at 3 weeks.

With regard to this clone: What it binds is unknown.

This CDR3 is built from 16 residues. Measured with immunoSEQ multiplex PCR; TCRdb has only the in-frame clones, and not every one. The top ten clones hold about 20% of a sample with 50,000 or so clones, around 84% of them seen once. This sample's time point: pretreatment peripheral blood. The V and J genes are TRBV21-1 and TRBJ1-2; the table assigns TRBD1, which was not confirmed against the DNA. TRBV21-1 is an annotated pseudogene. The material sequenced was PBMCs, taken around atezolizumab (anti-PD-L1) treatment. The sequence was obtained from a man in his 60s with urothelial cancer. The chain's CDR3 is CASSKEQWTGIYGYTF. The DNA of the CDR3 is TGTGCCAGCAGCAAAGAGCAGTGGACAGGGATCTATGGCTACACCTTC.